Below are 17 T cell receptor beta chains sequenced from a single sample in a study of T cells after posttransplantation cyclophosphamide. Measured with immunoSEQ multiplex PCR; TCRdb has only the in-frame clones, and not every one. Counted here are tens of thousands of clones, 86% occurring once; the ten biggest clones make up approximately 6.5%. Sequenced: PBMCs. These receptors originate from a woman aged 55-70 years with a blood cancer, CMV-positive, and with a related stem cell donor.

The count of this clone is one. The CDR3 DNA is TGTGCCAGCAGCCCACCTTTTCGACTAGCGGGGATTCACAATGAGCAGTTCTTC. Translation gives CASSPPFRLAGIHNEQFF. The V and J genes are TRBV7-9 and TRBJ2-1, with 11 bases that match TRBD2. Germline V gene data show CDR1 as SEHNR and CDR2 as FQNEAQ (reference sequence). This CDR3 is 18 amino acids long. V shed 5 bases and J 5 bases; nucleotides not matched to a gene: 14.

The chain is built from TRBV6-6 and TRBJ1-5, with 10 bases fitting TRBD1. The germline V gene has CDR1 MNHNY and CDR2 SVGAGI (reference sequence). There are 16 residues in the CDR3. The J segment lost 0 bases and the V segment lost 5 bases, leaving 4 bases of the junction unmatched. The CDR3 here is CASSADRGYSNQPQHF. The CDR3 coding sequence is TGTGCCAGCAGTGCGGACAGGGGGTATAGCAATCAGCCCCAGCATTTT.

The gene calls are TRBV6-6 and TRBJ1-2; the D is unclear. Trimming left V 4 bases short and J 2 bases short, with 17 bases between. The germline CDR1 and CDR2 sequences are MNHNY and SVGAGI (reference sequence). The CDR3 loop spans 16 amino acids. This CDR3 reads CASSFSRSHPNYGYTF. DNA of the CDR3: TGTGCCAGCAGTTTTTCGCGATCCCACCCCAACTATGGCTACACCTTC.

The rearrangement links TRBV5-1 to TRBJ2-3; no definite D call. This CDR3 contains 12 residues. The germline V gene encodes CDR1 SGHRS and CDR2 YFSETQ. V was clipped by 0 bases and J by 7 bases, with 6 bases between them. The DNA of the CDR3 is TGCGCCAGCAGCTTGGTATTATATACGCAGTATTTT. This gives the protein CASSLVLYTQYF. Based on the CDR3 plus reference TRBV5-1 and TRBJ2-3, the full variable domain is KAGVTQTPRYLIKTRGQQVTLSCSPISGHRSVSWYQQTPGQGLQFLFEYFSETQRNKGNFPGRFSGRQFSNSRSEMNVSTLELGDSALYLCASSLVLYTQYFGPGTRLTVL.

This chain uses TRBV11-2 with TRBJ2-7, with a weak D call TRBD1 (6 bases). The CDR3 spans 14 residues. Germline assignment: CDR1 SGHAT and CDR2 FQNNGV. V lost 5 bases to trimming and J lost 2 bases, with 13 bases between them. The CDR3 bases are TGTGCCAGCAGCCCGTTGCAGGGGACCTACGAGCAGTACTTC. This encodes CASSPLQGTYEQYF.

The CDR3 DNA follows: TGTGCCAGCAGTCCGCAGGGTAGCCTCTCTGGAAACACCATATATTTT. It codes for CASSPQGSLSGNTIYF. The V and J genes are TRBV27 and TRBJ1-3, with a tentative D call TRBD1 (5 bases). Germline lookup yields CDR1 MNHEY and CDR2 SMNVEV (reference sequence). Trimming shortened V by 5 bases and J by 0 bases, and 14 bases separated the two germline ends. The CDR3 runs 16 residues.

Note on this clone: At the DNA level, this CDR3 is encoded by other sequences in the same sample as well. V gene TRBV7-9 combines with J gene TRBJ2-3; 7 nucleotides match TRBD1. CDR1 SEHNR and CDR2 FQNEAQ come from the germline V gene (reference sequence). The CDR3 is 14 amino acids. V lost 5 bases to trimming and J lost 0 bases; unmatched junction nucleotides: 2. CDR3 region: CASSLGQSTDTQYF. The CDR3 DNA reads TGTGCCAGCAGCCTGGGACAGAGCACAGATACGCAGTATTTT.

The chain joins TRBV7-3 to TRBJ2-1; D not certain. The V and J ends lost 2 bases and 6 bases respectively, with 8 bases between them. In germline, CDR1 is SGHTA, CDR2 FQGTGA. CDR3 length: 13 residues. Here the CDR3 DNA reads TGTGCCAGCAGCTTAGTCGTCAGCAATGAGCAGTTCTTC. Amino acids: CASSLVVSNEQFF.

This sequence joins TRBV5-1 and TRBJ1-1; TRBD1 might be the D (6 bases). The CDR3 length is 16 residues. Germline V gene lookup returns CDR1 SGHRS and CDR2 YFSETQ. V gave up 1 base and J gave up 0 bases, with 13 bases separating them. In nucleotides, the CDR3 is TGCGCCAGCAGCTTGTGGGGGACATCCGTGAACACTGAAGCTTTCTTT. It translates to CASSLWGTSVNTEAFF.

The CDR3 loop is CASRISGSSNTGELFF. The CDR3 bases are TGTGCCAGCAGGATTAGCGGGAGTTCGAACACCGGGGAGCTGTTTTTT. This chain uses TRBV11-2 with TRBJ2-2, with 9 bases aligning to TRBD2. CDR1 is SGHAT and CDR2 is FQNNGV in the germline V gene. This CDR3 has 16 amino acids. V shed 6 bases and J 0 bases; nucleotides not matched to a gene: 5.

The chain combines TRBV6-1 with TRBJ2-1, with D hard to call. Germline lookup yields CDR1 MNHNS and CDR2 SASEGT. Deletions cut 4 bases from V and 3 bases from J, with 4 bases between. There are 12 residues in the CDR3. CDR3 amino acids: CASSVNYNEQFF. In nucleotides, the CDR3 is TGTGCCAGCAGTGTCAACTACAATGAGCAGTTCTTC.

Only a few counts were recorded for this clone. CDR3: CASNIQAGANVLTF. Here the CDR3 DNA reads TGCGCCAGCAACATACAGGCCGGGGCCAACGTCCTGACTTTC. The J gene is TRBJ2-6, the V gene TRBV4-1, with D perhaps matching TRBD1 (5 bases). Trimming cost V 7 bases and J 4 bases, with 11 bases left between them. This CDR3 is built from 14 residues. The germline V gene encodes CDR1 MGHRA and CDR2 YSYEKL.

The V call is TRBV27, the J call TRBJ2-3; TRBD1 matches 7 bases. Germline-derived CDR1 and CDR2 are MNHEY and SMNVEV (reference sequence). J gave up 4 bases and V 2 bases, and 9 bases lay outside the gene matches. CDR3 length: 16 amino acids. CDR3 nucleotides: TGTGCCAGCAGTTTAACCCCAGACAGGGTAGCAGATACGCAGTATTTT. Amino acids: CASSLTPDRVADTQYF.

The table lists this clone with a count of one. The rearrangement links TRBV4-2 to TRBJ2-5, with a possible D match to TRBD2 (5 bases). The DNA end is a closer match to TRBJ2-7, so the J assignment may be wrong. Germline V gives CDR1 LGHNA, CDR2 YNFKEQ. The CDR3 loop spans 12 amino acids. CDR3 sequence (DNA): TGTGCCAGCAGCCAAGAAGGACTCGAGCAGTACTTC. Amino acids: CASSQEGLEQYF.

The gene calls are TRBV20-1 and TRBJ1-1; the D is unclear. The length of the CDR3 is 11 residues. Germline lookup yields CDR1 DFQATT and CDR2 SNEGSKA (reference sequence). With 3 bases removed from V and 8 bases from J, the gap between germline ends came to 10 bases. The CDR3 DNA follows: TGCAGTGCTAGCCCCGTCCGGGAAGCTTTCTTT. Amino acids: CSASPVREAFF.

The V and J genes are TRBV5-1 and TRBJ2-7; 9 nucleotides agree with TRBD2. CDR3 length equals 16 residues. The germline V gene has CDR1 SGHRS and CDR2 YFSETQ. The J segment lost 1 base and the V segment lost 2 bases, leaving 7 bases of the junction unmatched. CDR3 loop: CASSLVPTSGSYEQYF. Here the CDR3 DNA reads TGCGCCAGCAGCTTAGTTCCGACTAGCGGATCCTACGAGCAGTACTTC.

The V call is TRBV6-1, the J call TRBJ2-3; D gene uncertain. The CDR3 is 12 amino acids. Trimming stripped 3 bases from V and 6 bases from J, with 7 bases between. Germline CDR1 and CDR2: MNHNS and SASEGT. CDR3 bases: TGTGCCAGCAGTGAGTCTTTCGATACGCAGTATTTT. Protein: CASSESFDTQYF.